This T cell receptor beta chain was profiled in a study of human T cells and chemical hapten exposure. TCRdb re-called the RACE reads through MiXCR, storing one row per CDR3 protein. The repertoire holds over 35,000 distinct CDR3 sequences, just under 4% seen once, with over 25% in the top ten. The V end lost 3 bases, the J end lost 3 bases, and 6 bases lay between the germline ends. The CDR3 spans 13 residues. Germline assignment: CDR1 SGHRS and CDR2 YFSETQ. This clonotype was observed a handful of times. Sample time point: patch test 1, 2 weeks after DPC sensitization. Indicated treatment: therapeutic diphenylcyclopropenone sensitization with weekly scalp DPC. Someone pulled total RNA out of unfractionated whole blood.

The sample consisted of whole blood, taken in connection with sensitization to the hapten diphenylcyclopropenone (DPC). This sequence was found in a man in his fifties or sixties with alopecia areata. Some clones in this sample may be carry-over from other donors' samples. The rearrangement joins TRBV5-1 to TRBJ2-2; the D is unclear. The CDR3 coding sequence is TGCGCCAGCAGCTGGCTGGACACCGGGGAGCTGTTTTTT. The encoded protein is CASSWLDTGELFF.